Below, 4 T cell receptor beta chains from the same sample are listed, as sequenced in a study of shared clonotypes between healthy human individuals (dated by TCRdb to about 2020). Library construction relied on the immunoSEQ multiplex PCR assay. This immuneACCESS table, as held by TCRdb, lists in-frame sequences with V and J called but not all clones. Of the missing ones, under half trace to an unresolved V gene in checked studies; the others have no known cause. The sample yields over 850,000 clones; about 84% were counted once. The leading ten clones occupy approximately 0.56% of the sample. Material for sequencing was memory CD4+ T cells from PBMCs. The intended sense of this specimen's cell subset or site label: CD45RA-negative fraction. These receptors were obtained from a man between 18 and 35 years old in good health. Some clones in this sample may be carry-over from other donors' samples.

The chain employs TRBV19 and TRBJ1-5; 10 bases match TRBD1. Germline CDR1 reads LNHDA; CDR2 reads SQIVND (reference sequence). CDR3 length: 15 amino acids. V was clipped by 4 bases and J by 6 bases; unmatched bases: 6. The CDR3 region is CASSTPGQGSQPQHF. As DNA, the CDR3 is TGTGCCAGTAGTACTCCGGGACAGGGGTCTCAGCCCCAGCATTTT.

About this clone: Additional DNA sequences in this sample encode the identical CDR3. V is TRBV2 and J is TRBJ2-1; the match to TRBD2 covers 7 bases. In germline, CDR1 is SNHLY, CDR2 FYNNEI. With 2 bases clipped from V and 1 base from J, the junction kept 2 bases outside the gene matches. The CDR3 extends over 15 amino acids. CDR3 amino acids: CASSEQGGSYNEQFF. The CDR3 DNA follows: TGTGCCAGCAGTGAACAGGGAGGGTCCTACAATGAGCAGTTCTTC.

This chain uses TRBV2 with TRBJ1-5; D is ambiguous. This CDR3 is built from 15 residues. Trimming took off 5 bases at V and 7 bases at J, with 18 bases between the two ends. The germline CDR1 and CDR2 sequences are SNHLY and FYNNEI. CDR3 bases: TGTGCCAGCAGTTATGTGGTGAGGGTGGGGCAGCCCCAGCATTTT. Amino acid sequence: CASSYVVRVGQPQHF.

The CDR3 loop is CASSPGLAGVWDEQFF. DNA of the CDR3: TGTGCCAGCAGTCCTGGACTAGCGGGAGTTTGGGATGAGCAGTTCTTC. The rearrangement uses TRBV28 and TRBJ2-1; TRBD2 matches at 13 bases. The V segment lost 5 bases and the J segment 8 bases; nucleotides outside the gene matches: 9. The germline V gene has CDR1 MDHEN and CDR2 SYDVKM. The CDR3 has 16 amino acids.